The 30 T cell receptor beta chains presented below share a single source sample, sequenced in a study of T cells in localized non-small cell lung cancer. The data were produced by immunoSEQ multiplex PCR, yet TCRdb's version contains in-frame clones alone and is incomplete. Among 1,600 or so clones, approximately 21% were seen once, and the ten largest hold 20% to 30%. The material sequenced was normal lung tissue next to the tumor, taken before any cancer treatment. Receptors were obtained from a woman aged 35 to 69 with stage I lung adenocarcinoma.

The chain employs TRBV8-2 and TRBJ2-2; the table's D gene call, TRBD1, was not cross checked with the DNA. TRBV8-2 is listed as a pseudogene. The length of the CDR3 is 15 residues. The CDR3 sequence: CASSSRLGQAGELFF. The CDR3 nucleotides read TGTGCCAGCAGTTCACGCCTGGGACAGGCCGGGGAGCTGTTTTTT.

The chain combines TRBV9 with TRBJ2-1; tentative D call: TRBD2 (5 bases). The CDR3 is made up of 15 amino acids. Trimming left V 5 bases short and J 4 bases short, with 16 bases between. The germline V gene encodes CDR1 SGDLS and CDR2 YYNGEE. In DNA form, the CDR3 reads TGTGCCAGCAGTCCAACTAGTTCCCTTTACAATGAGCAGTTCTTC. Translation gives CASSPTSSLYNEQFF.

This clone has just a few counts. V and J are TRBV11-3 and TRBJ1-5; 8 bases fit TRBD1. Germline values: CDR1 SGHNT, CDR2 YENEEA. The CDR3 spans 15 residues. V shed 3 bases and J 4 bases; nucleotides not matched to a gene: 5. CDR3 DNA: TGTGCCAGCAGCTTGGGACAGGCCTCAAATCAGCCCCAGCATTTT. Its protein is CASSLGQASNQPQHF.

This clone was counted a few times. The chain's CDR3 is CASSLVLGGTSNQPQHF. Here the CDR3 DNA reads TGTGCCAGCAGCTTAGTACTCGGGGGAACTAGCAATCAGCCCCAGCATTTT. The chain links TRBV11-3 to TRBJ1-5; TRBD1 might be the D (5 bases). Germline CDR1 reads SGHNT; CDR2 reads YENEEA. The CDR3 totals 17 residues. V lost 1 base, J lost 0 bases, and 13 bases lay in between.

Remarks on this clone: The germline gene is not matched at one end of the junction; a read error may be the cause. The chain employs TRBV7-6 and TRBJ2-3, with 9 nucleotides matching TRBD1. This CDR3 spans 15 amino acids. Looked up from germline, CDR1 is SGHVS and CDR2 is FNYEAQ. The CDR3 sequence: CASSPGTGSTDTQYF. In nucleotides, the CDR3 is TGTGCTAGCAGCCCGGGGACAGGGAGCACAGATACGCAGTATTTT.

The chain recombines TRBV11-3 with TRBJ1-5; no clear D gene. The CDR3 loop spans 15 amino acids. Germline CDR1 is SGHNT and CDR2 is YENEEA. V was pared by 3 bases and J by 4 bases, with 13 bases between. The CDR3 DNA sequence: TGTGCCAGCAGCTTCCTTGCGGGGTCAAATCAGCCCCAGCATTTT. It encodes CASSFLAGSNQPQHF.

The chain carries TRBV11-3 and TRBJ1-1; D call uncertain. This CDR3 contains 14 residues. With 5 bases removed from V and 2 bases from J, the gap between germline ends came to 12 bases. Germline V gene sequence: CDR1 SGHNT, CDR2 YENEEA. CDR3 sequence (DNA): TGTGCCAGCAGCCCGGCGCTAACAAACACTGAAGCTTTCTTT. Translating gives CASSPALTNTEAFF.

This clone is labeled as medium-sized. The chain joins TRBV2 to TRBJ1-1; D possibly corresponds to TRBD1 (5 bases). The CDR3 has 13 residues. CDR1 and CDR2 (germline): SNHLY, FYNNEI. The ends were cut back, 7 bases at V and 6 bases at J, with 15 bases in the middle. CDR3 protein: CASKALGGAEAFF. CDR3 sequence (DNA): TGTGCCAGCAAAGCGCTGGGGGGGGCTGAAGCTTTCTTT. The full variable domain, rest sourced from reference TRBV2 and TRBJ1-1, is EPEVTQTPSHQVTQMGQEVILRCVPISNHLYFYWYRQILGQKVEFLVSFYNNEISEKSEIFDDQFSVERPDGSNFTLKIRSTKLEDSAMYFCASKALGGAEAFFGQGTRLTVV.

This clone is classed as medium-sized. J is TRBJ2-7 and V is TRBV11-3; possible D gene TRBD2, 7 bases. This CDR3 has 17 residues. The V end was cut by 4 bases, the J end by 3 bases, with 22 bases between. Germline CDR1 is SGHNT and CDR2 is YENEEA. The CDR3 spells CASSSYPGAGAYYEQYF. The CDR3 bases are TGTGCCAGCAGCTCGTATCCCGGGGCGGGGGCTTACTACGAGCAGTACTTC.

This clone is medium-sized by share. The V and J genes are TRBV9 and TRBJ1-1; D gene ambiguous. The V and J ends lost 6 bases and 3 bases respectively, with 15 bases between them. This CDR3 is 14 amino acids long. Germline-derived CDR1 and CDR2 are SGDLS and YYNGEE. This CDR3 reads CASTGGIMDTEAFF. CDR3 nucleotide sequence: TGTGCCAGCACCGGTGGAATCATGGACACTGAAGCTTTCTTT.

This clone has just a few counts. The J gene is TRBJ2-6, the V gene TRBV6-8, with 7 bases matching TRBD1. The CDR3 has 17 residues. Germline-derived CDR1 and CDR2 are MNHGY and SAAAGT. Losses at the gene ends were 6 bases for V and 0 bases for J; bases not matched to a gene: 8. The CDR3 region has the DNA TGTGCCAGCAGCCCCGAGACAGGGTCCTCTGGGGCCAACGTCCTGACTTTC. Translation gives CASSPETGSSGANVLTF.

This clone was detected a few times. The V gene is TRBV9, the J gene TRBJ1-6; 9 bases line up with TRBD1. CDR1 is SGDLS and CDR2 is YYNGEE in the germline V gene. The CDR3 consists of 17 residues. V shed 2 bases, J shed 8 bases, and the junction held 11 bases outside the gene matches. CDR3 sequence (DNA): TGTGCCAGCAGCGTGGGACAGGGACGTCGAGGGGATTCACCCCTCCACTTT. As protein: CASSVGQGRRGDSPLHF. The full variable domain, with the rest looked up from reference TRBV9 and TRBJ1-6, is DSGVTQTPKHLITATGQRVTLRCSPRSGDLSVYWYQQSLDQGLQFLIQYYNGEERAKGNILERFSAQQFPDLHSELNLSSLELGDSALYFCASSVGQGRRGDSPLHFGNGTRLTVT.

The chain couples TRBV7-5 to TRBJ2-3; the table gives TRBD2 as D, unverified against the DNA. TRBV7-5 is shown as a pseudogene. There are 15 residues in the CDR3. The DNA for the CDR3 is TGTGCCAGCAGCACCCGGGGGTTCGGCACAGATACGCAGTATTTT. Encoded protein: CASSTRGFGTDTQYF.

The V call is TRBV12-5, the J call TRBJ2-7; D remains unclear. The CDR3 extends over 14 amino acids. V lost 1 base, J lost 3 bases, and 10 bases lay in between. Germline loops: CDR1 LGHNT, CDR2 FRNRAP. The CDR3 region is CASGLGRTIYEQYF. In nucleotides, the CDR3 is TGTGCTAGTGGTTTGGGCCGGACGATCTACGAGCAGTACTTC.

This clone is termed medium-sized. V gene TRBV11-3 combines with J gene TRBJ2-5; D ambiguous. CDR1 SGHNT and CDR2 YENEEA come from the germline V gene. Trimming stripped 2 bases from V and 0 bases from J, with 19 bases between. This CDR3 comprises 18 residues. Here the CDR3 reads CASSLFSIGGIHQETQYF. CDR3 DNA: TGTGCCAGCAGCTTATTCTCCATCGGTGGTATCCACCAAGAGACCCAGTACTTC. The variable domain in full, with the rest retrieved from reference TRBV11-3 and TRBJ2-5, is EAGVVQSPRYKIIEKKQPVAFWCNPISGHNTLYWYLQNLGQGPELLIRYENEEAVDDSQLPKDRFSAERLKGVDSTLKIQPAELGDSAVYLCASSLFSIGGIHQETQYFGPGTRLLVL.

The chain employs TRBV14 and TRBJ2-7, with a tentative D call TRBD2 (5 bases). The CDR3 is 16 residues long. V was cut by 1 base and J by 4 bases, with 17 bases left in between. Germline assignment: CDR1 SGHDN and CDR2 FVKESK. In nucleotides, the CDR3 is TGTGCCAGCAGCCAAGGGTGGGGAGCCGGTGGTTACGAGCAGTACTTC. Amino acids: CASSQGWGAGGYEQYF. Looking up the rest from reference TRBV14 and TRBJ2-7 gives the full variable domain: EAGVTQFPSHSVIEKGQTVTLRCDPISGHDNLYWYRRVMGKEIKFLLHFVKESKQDESGMPNNRFLAERTGGTYSTLKVQPAELEDSGVYFCASSQGWGAGGYEQYFGPGTRLTVT.

This clone turned up a few times. This chain joins TRBV6-8 and TRBJ1-6, with 8 bases fitting TRBD1. Germline CDR1 is MNHGY and CDR2 is SAAAGT. The J segment lost 5 bases and the V segment lost 10 bases, leaving 4 bases of the junction unmatched. The CDR3 covers 13 residues. The CDR3 DNA sequence: TGTGCCATCAGGGGACAGGATAATTCACCCCTCCACTTT. Amino acid sequence: CAIRGQDNSPLHF.

V gene TRBV18 combines with J gene TRBJ1-1; D unclear. With 3 bases removed from V and 5 bases from J, the gap between germline ends came to 10 bases. In germline, CDR1 is KGHSH, CDR2 LQKENI. The CDR3 spans 13 residues. The CDR3 DNA follows: TGTGCCAGCTCACCCCAGAGGGAAACTGAAGCTTTCTTT. This gives the protein CASSPQRETEAFF.

The chain combines TRBV5-1 with TRBJ2-5; 8 positions match TRBD1. The junction had 10 bases not matched to a gene; V was cut back by 0 bases and J by 12 bases. The germline gives CDR1 SGHRS, CDR2 YFSETQ. This CDR3 spans 14 amino acids. CDR3 residues: CASSLVPGGAAKYF. The CDR3 nucleotides are TGCGCCAGCAGCTTGGTGCCAGGGGGCGCCGCGAAGTACTTC.

The J gene is TRBJ2-1, the V gene TRBV30; 7 bases map to TRBD1. Trimming at V came to 0 bases and at J to 11 bases, leaving 7 bases not matched to a gene. The length of the CDR3 is 13 residues. The germline V gene has CDR1 GTSNPN and CDR2 SVGIG (reference sequence). The CDR3: CAWSVREGAKQFF. CDR3 sequence (DNA): TGTGCCTGGAGTGTTCGTGAGGGGGCAAAGCAGTTCTTC.

The gene calls are TRBV15 and TRBJ2-1, with D tentatively TRBD1 (6 bases). The germline CDR1 and CDR2 sequences are LNHNV and YYDKDF (reference sequence). Deletions cut 1 base from V and 6 bases from J, with 13 bases between. This CDR3 is 15 amino acids long. As DNA, the CDR3 is TGTGCCACCAGCAGAGTACAGGGACGGGTCAATGAGCAGTTCTTC. Translating it yields CATSRVQGRVNEQFF.

The CDR3 nucleotides are TGTGCCAGCAGTTACTCGGCGATGGACGTGAACACTGAAGCTTTCTTT. It yields the protein CASSYSAMDVNTEAFF. The rearrangement uses TRBV6-8 and TRBJ1-1, with D unresolved. Between the trimmed V and J ends, which lost 0 bases and 0 bases, there was a span of 11 bases. Germline V gene data show CDR1 as MNHGY and CDR2 as SAAAGT. This CDR3 spans 16 amino acids.

This clone occurred a few times. CDR3 loop: CASSGTGGNTGELFF. The CDR3 nucleotides are TGTGCCAGCAGCGGGACAGGGGGGAACACCGGGGAGCTGTTTTTT. This chain uses TRBV11-3 with TRBJ2-2, with 11 nucleotides matching TRBD1. This CDR3 contains 15 residues. The V gene end was trimmed by 5 bases and the J gene end by 1 base; junction bases not matched to a gene: 0. Germline CDR1 and CDR2: SGHNT and YENEEA.

The V gene is TRBV19, the J gene TRBJ2-2, with D tentatively TRBD2 (6 bases). Per germline, CDR1 LNHDA and CDR2 SQIVND (reference sequence). V dropped 4 bases and J dropped 6 bases, with 9 bases sitting between them. This CDR3 contains 13 residues. The CDR3 loop is CASSKGGPGELFF. The CDR3 DNA sequence: TGTGCCAGTAGTAAGGGAGGCCCCGGGGAGCTGTTTTTT.

V usage is TRBV11-3 and J usage is TRBJ2-1; no definite D call. The CDR3 spans 17 residues. Per germline, CDR1 SGHNT and CDR2 YENEEA. Trimming removed 1 base from V and 2 bases from J, with 15 bases in between. The CDR3 DNA sequence: TGTGCCAGCAGCTTAGGGGAACAAGGGCCCACCTACAATGAGCAGTTCTTC. Its translation: CASSLGEQGPTYNEQFF.

The V gene is TRBV19, the J gene TRBJ2-7; D possibly corresponds to TRBD1 (6 bases). Germline CDR1 LNHDA, CDR2 SQIVND (reference sequence). The CDR3 sequence is 16 residues long. V lost 4 bases, J lost 0 bases, and 16 bases lay in between. The CDR3 nucleotides read TGTGCCAGTAGTACGAAACCTTGGACAGCCTCCTACGAGCAGTACTTC. It is translated as CASSTKPWTASYEQYF. The variable domain in full, completed from reference TRBV19 and TRBJ2-7, reads DGGITQSPKYLFRKEGQNVTLSCEQNLNHDAMYWYRQDPGQGLRLIYYSQIVNDFQKGDIAEGYSVSREKKESFPLTVTSAQKNPTAFYLCASSTKPWTASYEQYFGPGTRLTVT.

The chain employs TRBV5-1 and TRBJ2-3, with D possibly called TRBD1 or TRBD2 (6 bases each). CDR1 is SGHRS and CDR2 is YFSETQ in the germline V gene. The CDR3 spans 15 residues. V was cut by 0 bases and J by 1 base, with 9 bases left in between. The CDR3 protein is CASSLEGGRTDTQYF. CDR3 coding DNA: TGCGCCAGCAGCTTGGAGGGGGGCCGCACAGATACGCAGTATTTT.

This clone is categorized as medium-sized. The chain combines TRBV4-1 with TRBJ1-1; D is undetermined. This CDR3 has 14 residues. V dropped 4 bases and J dropped 1 base, with 10 bases sitting between them. The germline V gene has CDR1 MGHRA and CDR2 YSYEKL. The CDR3 sequence is CASSPLRGNTEAFF. In DNA form, the CDR3 reads TGCGCCAGCAGCCCCTTAAGAGGGAACACTGAAGCTTTCTTT.

The chain combines TRBV19 with TRBJ2-5; 9 bases are a match to TRBD1. CDR1 is LNHDA and CDR2 is SQIVND in the germline V gene (reference sequence). With 3 bases clipped from V and 7 bases from J, the junction kept 12 bases outside the gene matches. There are 16 residues in the CDR3. DNA of the CDR3: TGTGCCAGTAGTATCTCGGACAGGGGAGAAAGAGGGACCCAGTACTTC. It encodes CASSISDRGERGTQYF.

In this sample, this clone turned up a few times. The chain recombines TRBV11-3 with TRBJ2-1, with 8 bases that match TRBD2. The CDR3 consists of 18 residues. The V and J ends lost 5 bases and 0 bases, in that order; junction bases with no gene match: 12. Germline CDR1 is SGHNT and CDR2 is YENEEA. CDR3 sequence (DNA): TGTGCCAGCAGCCCACGACCGGGACTAGTAGGCTCCTACAATGAGCAGTTCTTC. Its translation: CASSPRPGLVGSYNEQFF.